A selection of T cell receptor beta chains follows, all from one sample in a study of response to subunit inactivated influenza vaccine. TCRdb recomputed calls from the RT-PCR reads with MiXCR, one row per CDR3 protein. The sample contains hundreds of thousands of distinct CDR3 sequences, about a fifth of which appear only once. The source was PBMCs from blood, collected 5 days after vaccination. These receptors were taken from a man in his forties or fifties who received an inactivated influenza vaccine. CDR3s leave out the opening cysteine and the closing phenylalanine or tryptophan. The D gene is left open where the match is weak. Clone sizes are given selectively: once, few, many, or a class where the clone is expanded.

V gene: TRBV10-3; J gene: TRBJ2-6; D gene: TRBD1; clone size: few; CDR3 length: 16; CDR3 protein: ADLPRTGARSGANVLT
V gene: TRBV28; J gene: TRBJ2-2; D gene: TRBD1; clone size: .; CDR3 length: 11; CDR3 protein: ASSSPYGTGSF
V gene: TRBV29-1; J gene: TRBJ2-1; D gene: .; clone size: few; CDR3 length: 8; CDR3 protein: SCRGGEQF
V gene: TRBV5-1; J gene: TRBJ2-3; D gene: TRBD1; clone size: .; CDR3 length: 15; CDR3 protein: ASSLGGSGTGTDTQY
V gene: TRBV12-3/TRBV12-4; J gene: TRBJ1-3; D gene: TRBD1; clone size: many; CDR3 length: 14; CDR3 protein: ASSQLTGKSGNTIY
V gene: TRBV20-1; J gene: TRBJ1-2; D gene: .; clone size: .; CDR3 length: 9; CDR3 protein: SADWPGGYT
V gene: TRBV6-2/TRBV6-3; J gene: TRBJ1-2; D gene: TRBD1; clone size: .; CDR3 length: 14; CDR3 protein: ASSTWGTGDLYGYT
V gene: TRBV5-5; J gene: TRBJ1-2; D gene: TRBD1; clone size: .; CDR3 length: 12; CDR3 protein: ASSAGQGLSGYT
V gene: TRBV12-3/TRBV12-4; J gene: TRBJ2-5; D gene: .; clone size: .; CDR3 length: 13; CDR3 protein: ASSKRQRLRETQY
V gene: TRBV6-1; J gene: TRBJ2-7; D gene: TRBD1; clone size: few; CDR3 length: 13; CDR3 protein: ASSTGTGGFYEQY
V gene: TRBV12-3/TRBV12-4; J gene: TRBJ1-4; D gene: .; clone size: .; CDR3 length: 13; CDR3 protein: ASTSRVGSNEKLF
V gene: TRBV20-1; J gene: TRBJ1-2; D gene: .; clone size: few; CDR3 length: 11; CDR3 protein: SARMGDDYGYT
V gene: TRBV7-8; J gene: TRBJ2-4; D gene: .; clone size: few; CDR3 length: 14; CDR3 protein: ASSLEDSQAKNIQY
V gene: TRBV30; J gene: TRBJ1-1; D gene: .; clone size: .; CDR3 length: 12; CDR3 protein: AWSVVSEVPEAF
V gene: TRBV15; J gene: TRBJ2-1; D gene: .; clone size: .; CDR3 length: 11; CDR3 protein: ATSRGYTSYRL
V gene: TRBV12-3/TRBV12-4; J gene: TRBJ2-1; D gene: .; clone size: few; CDR3 length: 13; CDR3 protein: ASSLNGQRGDEQF
V gene: TRBV5-1; J gene: TRBJ2-5; D gene: TRBD1; clone size: .; CDR3 length: 15; CDR3 protein: ASSSLTDRGPGETQY
V gene: TRBV12-3/TRBV12-4; J gene: TRBJ2-3; D gene: .; clone size: few; CDR3 length: 13; CDR3 protein: ASSLLLAGTDTQY
V gene: TRBV11-2; J gene: TRBJ2-7; D gene: .; clone size: .; CDR3 length: 17; CDR3 protein: ASSLLPFGSRVLPYEQY
V gene: TRBV6-2/TRBV6-3; J gene: TRBJ2-7; D gene: .; clone size: .; CDR3 length: 11; CDR3 protein: ASRPGGDNEQY
V gene: TRBV20-1; J gene: TRBJ2-7; D gene: TRBD1; clone size: few; CDR3 length: 10; CDR3 protein: RTGTGGGEQY
V gene: TRBV7-9; J gene: TRBJ2-1; D gene: .; clone size: .; CDR3 length: 11; CDR3 protein: ASSFTAANEQF
V gene: TRBV5-4; J gene: TRBJ2-2; D gene: TRBD1; clone size: .; CDR3 length: 13; CDR3 protein: ASSRTGVGTGELF
V gene: TRBV20-1; J gene: TRBJ2-7; D gene: TRBD1; clone size: .; CDR3 length: 13; CDR3 protein: SARKGGQASYEQY